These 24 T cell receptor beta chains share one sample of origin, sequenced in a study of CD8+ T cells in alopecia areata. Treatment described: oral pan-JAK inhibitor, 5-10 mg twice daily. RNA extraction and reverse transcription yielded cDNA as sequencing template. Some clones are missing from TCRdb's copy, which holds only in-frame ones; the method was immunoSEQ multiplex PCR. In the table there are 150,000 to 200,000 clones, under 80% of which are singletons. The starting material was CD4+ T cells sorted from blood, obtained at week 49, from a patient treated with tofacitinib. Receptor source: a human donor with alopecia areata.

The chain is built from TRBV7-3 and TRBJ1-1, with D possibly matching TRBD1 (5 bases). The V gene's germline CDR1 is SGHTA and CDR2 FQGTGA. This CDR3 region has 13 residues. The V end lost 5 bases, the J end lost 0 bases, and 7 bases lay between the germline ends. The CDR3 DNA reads TGTGCCAGCAGCGACAGCATGAACACTGAAGCTTTCTTT. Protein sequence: CASSDSMNTEAFF.

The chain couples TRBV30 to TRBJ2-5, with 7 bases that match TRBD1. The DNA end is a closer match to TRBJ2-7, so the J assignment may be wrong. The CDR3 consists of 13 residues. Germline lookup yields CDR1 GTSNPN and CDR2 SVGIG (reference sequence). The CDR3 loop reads CAWTGQHLYEQYF. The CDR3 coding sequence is TGTGCCTGGACGGGACAGCATCTCTACGAGCAGTACTTC.

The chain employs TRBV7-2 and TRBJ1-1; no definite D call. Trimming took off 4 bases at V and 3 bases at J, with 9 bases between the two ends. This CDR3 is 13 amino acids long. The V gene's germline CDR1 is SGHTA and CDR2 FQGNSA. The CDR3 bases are TGTGCCAGCAGCTCCGAGTCGTACACTGAAGCTTTCTTT. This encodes CASSSESYTEAFF.

Here the CDR3 reads CASSEALAGSRETQYF. The CDR3 nucleotides read TGTGCCAGCAGTGAAGCGCTAGCGGGGTCCCGGGAGACCCAGTACTTC. The rearrangement joins TRBV6-1 to TRBJ2-5; 9 bases agree with TRBD2. The V gene end was trimmed by 0 bases and the J gene end by 5 bases; junction bases not matched to a gene: 7. CDR1 and CDR2 from the germline V gene are MNHNS and SASEGT. The CDR3 sequence is 16 residues long.

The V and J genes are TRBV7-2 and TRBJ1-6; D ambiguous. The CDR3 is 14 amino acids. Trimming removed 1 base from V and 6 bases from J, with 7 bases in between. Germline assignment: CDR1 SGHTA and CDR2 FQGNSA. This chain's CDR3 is CASSLEQFNSPLHF. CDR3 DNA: TGTGCCAGCAGCTTAGAACAGTTTAATTCACCCCTCCACTTT.

CDR3 sequence (DNA): TGTGCCAGCAGCCTCACGGGGACTAGAGGCCTGAACATTCAGTACTTC. Translation: CASSLTGTRGLNIQYF. The chain uses TRBV7-2 and TRBJ2-4, with 8 bases lining up with TRBD2. Germline values: CDR1 SGHTA, CDR2 FQGNSA. The ends lost 5 bases at V and 7 bases at J; junction bases unmatched: 13. The CDR3 has 16 residues. Drawing the rest from reference TRBV7-2 and TRBJ2-4, the complete variable domain is GAGVSQSPSNKVTEKGKDVELRCDPISGHTALYWYRQSLGQGLEFLIYFQGNSAPDKSGLPSDRFSAERTGGSVSTLTIQRTQQEDSAVYLCASSLTGTRGLNIQYFGAGTRLSVL.

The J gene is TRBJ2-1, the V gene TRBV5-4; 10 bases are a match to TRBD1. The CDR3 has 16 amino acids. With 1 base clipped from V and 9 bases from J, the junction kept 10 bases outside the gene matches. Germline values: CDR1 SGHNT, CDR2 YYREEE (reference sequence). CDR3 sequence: CASSLPHATGGVEQFF. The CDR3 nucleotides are TGTGCCAGCAGCTTGCCCCACGCGACAGGGGGCGTTGAGCAGTTCTTC. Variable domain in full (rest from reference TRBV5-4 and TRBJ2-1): ETGVTQSPTHLIKTRGQQVTLRCSSQSGHNTVSWYQQALGQGPQFIFQYYREEENGRGNFPPRFSGLQFPNYSSELNVNALELDDSALYLCASSLPHATGGVEQFFGPGTRLTVL.

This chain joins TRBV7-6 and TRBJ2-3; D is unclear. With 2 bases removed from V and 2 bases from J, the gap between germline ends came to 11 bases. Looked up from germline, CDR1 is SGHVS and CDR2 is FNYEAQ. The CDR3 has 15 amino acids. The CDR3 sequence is CASSLNTAPTDTQYF. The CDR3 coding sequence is TGTGCCAGCAGCTTAAACACGGCACCCACAGATACGCAGTATTTT.

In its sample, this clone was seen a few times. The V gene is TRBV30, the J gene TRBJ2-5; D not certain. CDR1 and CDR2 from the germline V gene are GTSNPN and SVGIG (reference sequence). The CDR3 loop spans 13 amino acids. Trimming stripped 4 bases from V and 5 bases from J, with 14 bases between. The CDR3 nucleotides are TGTGCCTGGACCCCCCCAGGCTTCGAGACCCAGTACTTC. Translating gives CAWTPPGFETQYF.

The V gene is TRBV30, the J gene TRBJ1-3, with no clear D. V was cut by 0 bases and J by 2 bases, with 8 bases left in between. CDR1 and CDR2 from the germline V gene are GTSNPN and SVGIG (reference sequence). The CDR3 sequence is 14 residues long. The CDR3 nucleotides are TGTGCCTGGAGTGTACTTTCAGCTGGAAACACCATATATTTT. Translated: CAWSVLSAGNTIYF.

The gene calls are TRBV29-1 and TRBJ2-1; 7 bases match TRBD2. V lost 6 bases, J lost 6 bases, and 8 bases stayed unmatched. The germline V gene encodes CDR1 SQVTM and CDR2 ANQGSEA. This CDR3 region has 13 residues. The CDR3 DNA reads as TGCAGCGTCCAACGGACTAGGCCCAATGAGCAGTTCTTC. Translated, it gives CSVQRTRPNEQFF.

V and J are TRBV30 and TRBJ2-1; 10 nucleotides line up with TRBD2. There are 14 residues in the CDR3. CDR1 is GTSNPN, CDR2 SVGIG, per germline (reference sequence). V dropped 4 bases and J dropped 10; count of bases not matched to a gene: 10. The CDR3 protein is CAWNGLAAGPEQFF. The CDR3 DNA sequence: TGTGCCTGGAACGGACTAGCGGCCGGCCCGGAGCAGTTCTTC.

CDR3 loop: CASSLEVGGYEQYF. DNA of the CDR3: TGCGCCAGCAGCTTGGAAGTTGGGGGCTACGAGCAGTACTTC. This chain uses TRBV5-1 with TRBJ2-7; D tentatively reads TRBD1 or TRBD2 (5 bases each). The CDR3 consists of 14 residues. Per germline, CDR1 SGHRS and CDR2 YFSETQ. With 0 bases removed from V and 3 bases from J, the gap between germline ends came to 10 bases.

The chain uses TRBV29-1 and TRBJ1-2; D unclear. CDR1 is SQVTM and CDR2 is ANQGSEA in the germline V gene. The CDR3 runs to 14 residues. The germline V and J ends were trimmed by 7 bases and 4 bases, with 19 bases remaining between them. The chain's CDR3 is CSASPQEGGYGYTF. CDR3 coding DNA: TGCAGCGCATCCCCCCAAGAGGGCGGCTATGGCTACACCTTC.

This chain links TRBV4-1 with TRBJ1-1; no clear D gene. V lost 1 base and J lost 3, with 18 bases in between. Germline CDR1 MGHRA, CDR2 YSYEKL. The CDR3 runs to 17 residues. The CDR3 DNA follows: TGCGCCAGCAGCCAAGTTGACTTGGGGATAATGTACACTGAAGCTTTCTTT. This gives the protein CASSQVDLGIMYTEAFF.

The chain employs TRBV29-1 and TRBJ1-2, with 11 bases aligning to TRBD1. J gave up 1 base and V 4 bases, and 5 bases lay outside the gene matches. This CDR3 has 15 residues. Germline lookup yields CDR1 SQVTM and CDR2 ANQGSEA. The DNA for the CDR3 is TGCAGCGTTGCCTCGGACAGGGGGCTTAACTATGGCTACACCTTC. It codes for CSVASDRGLNYGYTF.

Here the CDR3 DNA reads TGTGCCAGCAGCGAGACTAGCGGGGGGACCCAGTACTTC. Encoded protein: CASSETSGGTQYF. The chain uses TRBV9 and TRBJ2-5; 12 bases align to TRBD2. The CDR3 consists of 13 residues. The germline gives CDR1 SGDLS, CDR2 YYNGEE. J was trimmed by 7 bases and V by 3 bases; bases with no gene match: 1.

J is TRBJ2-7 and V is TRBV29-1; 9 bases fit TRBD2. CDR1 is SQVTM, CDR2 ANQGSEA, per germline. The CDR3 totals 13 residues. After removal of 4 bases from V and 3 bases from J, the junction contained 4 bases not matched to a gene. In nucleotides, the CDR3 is TGCAGCGTTGGGCTAGCGGGGTTCTACGAGCAGTACTTC. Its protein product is CSVGLAGFYEQYF.

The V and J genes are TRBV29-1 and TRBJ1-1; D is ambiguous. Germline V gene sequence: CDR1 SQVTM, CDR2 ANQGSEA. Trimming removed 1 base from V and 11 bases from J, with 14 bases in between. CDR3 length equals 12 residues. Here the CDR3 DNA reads TGCAGCGTTGAAGGGGCAGTCCTGGGGGCTTTCTTT. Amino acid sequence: CSVEGAVLGAFF.

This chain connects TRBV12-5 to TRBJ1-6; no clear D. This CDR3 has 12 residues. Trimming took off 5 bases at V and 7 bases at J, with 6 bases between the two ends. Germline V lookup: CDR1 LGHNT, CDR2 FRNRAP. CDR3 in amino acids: CASGPHNSPLHF. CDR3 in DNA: TGTGCTAGTGGTCCACACAATTCACCCCTCCACTTT. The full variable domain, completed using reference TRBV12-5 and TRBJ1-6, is DARVTQTPRHKVTEMGQEVTMRCQPILGHNTVFWYRQTMMQGLELLAYFRNRAPLDDSGMPKDRFSAEMPDATLATLKIQPSEPRDSAVYFCASGPHNSPLHFGNGTRLTVT.

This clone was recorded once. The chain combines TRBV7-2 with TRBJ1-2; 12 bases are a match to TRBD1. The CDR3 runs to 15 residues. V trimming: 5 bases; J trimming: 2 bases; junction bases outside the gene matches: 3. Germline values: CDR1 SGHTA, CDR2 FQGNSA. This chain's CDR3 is CASSEGTGGNYGYTF. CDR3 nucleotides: TGTGCCAGCAGCGAGGGGACAGGGGGCAACTATGGCTACACCTTC.

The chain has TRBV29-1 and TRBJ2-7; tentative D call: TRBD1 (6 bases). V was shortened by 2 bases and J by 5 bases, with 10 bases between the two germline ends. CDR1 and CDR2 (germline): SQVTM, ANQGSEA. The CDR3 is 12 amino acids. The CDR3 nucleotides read TGCAGCGTTGAAACAGGGATCCACGAGCAGTACTTC. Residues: CSVETGIHEQYF.

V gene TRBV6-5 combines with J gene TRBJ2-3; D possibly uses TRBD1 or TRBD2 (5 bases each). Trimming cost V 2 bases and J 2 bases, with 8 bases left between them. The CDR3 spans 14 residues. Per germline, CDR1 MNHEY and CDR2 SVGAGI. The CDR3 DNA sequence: TGTGCCAGCAGTTACGAGGGGCACACAGATACGCAGTATTTT. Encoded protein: CASSYEGHTDTQYF.

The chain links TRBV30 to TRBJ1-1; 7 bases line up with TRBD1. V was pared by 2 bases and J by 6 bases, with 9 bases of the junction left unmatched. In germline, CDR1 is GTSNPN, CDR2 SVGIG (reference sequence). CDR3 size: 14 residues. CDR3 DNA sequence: TGTGCCTGGAGTCAGACAGGGTTGACTGCTGAAGCTTTCTTT. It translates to CAWSQTGLTAEAFF.